A single sample is the source of the 29 T cell receptor beta chains below, sequenced in a study of memory CD4+ T cells and cytomegalovirus serostatus. The sort gate was single viable CD3+CD4+CD8-CD45RO+ cells for memory CD4+ T cells. The repertoire was sequenced with immunoSEQ multiplex PCR; TCRdb's copy has only in-frame clones and lacks some. The sample yields roughly 40,000 clones, around three quarters seen once. The sequenced sample was memory CD4+ T cells from blood. Every receptor here comes from an adult in good health and CMV-seronegative.

CDR3 sequence reads: CAWSPKWVGRHEQYF. DNA of the CDR3: TGTGCCTGGAGTCCCAAGTGGGTAGGGAGGCACGAGCAGTACTTC. The V call is TRBV30, the J call TRBJ2-7; a possible D gene is TRBD2 (6 bases). The germline V and J ends were trimmed by 2 bases and 5 bases, with 19 bases remaining between them. Germline values: CDR1 GTSNPN, CDR2 SVGIG (reference sequence). This CDR3 is built from 15 residues.

This clone is a singleton in its sample. V is TRBV6-5 and J is TRBJ2-7, with 8 positions matching TRBD1. This CDR3 contains 13 residues. Germline CDR1 is MNHEY and CDR2 is SVGAGI. The V and J ends lost 4 bases and 6 bases, in that order; junction bases with no gene match: 5. The CDR3 is CASSSPGGVEQYF. The CDR3 coding sequence is TGTGCCAGCAGTTCGCCAGGGGGCGTCGAGCAGTACTTC.

The chain recombines TRBV16 with TRBJ1-1; TRBD1 agrees at 11 bases. The J segment lost 4 bases and the V segment lost 1 base, leaving 2 bases of the junction unmatched. The CDR3 extends over 15 amino acids. Germline V gives CDR1 KGHSY, CDR2 FQNENV. CDR3 nucleotides: TGTGCCAGCAGCCAATTAGGGACAGGGGGCACTGAAGCTTTCTTT. Amino acids: CASSQLGTGGTEAFF.

This clone is a singleton in its sample. The chain carries TRBV29-1 and TRBJ1-4, with D possibly being TRBD1 (6 bases). Trimming shortened V by 7 bases and J by 7 bases, and 19 bases separated the two germline ends. The V gene's germline CDR1 is SQVTM and CDR2 ANQGSEA. The CDR3 length is 14 residues. For the CDR3, the DNA is TGCAGCGCGAGGGGGGACCAGCTGGCTGAAAAACTGTTTTTT. Protein: CSARGDQLAEKLFF. The variable domain in full, with the rest retrieved from reference TRBV29-1 and TRBJ1-4, is SAVISQKPSRDICQRGTSLTIQCQVDSQVTMMFWYRQQPGQSLTLIATANQGSEATYESGFVIDKFPISRPNLTFSTLTVSNMSPEDSSIYLCSARGDQLAEKLFFGSGTQLSVL.

The chain carries TRBV2 and TRBJ2-2, with 8 bases that match TRBD1. Per germline, CDR1 SNHLY and CDR2 FYNNEI. CDR3 length equals 14 residues. The V and J ends lost 7 bases and 6 bases, in that order; junction bases with no gene match: 7. CDR3: CASIPGQGPGELFF. The CDR3 region has the DNA TGTGCCAGCATTCCCGGACAGGGCCCCGGGGAGCTGTTTTTT.

The V gene is TRBV10-3, the J gene TRBJ1-1; D is uncertain. Germline CDR1 and CDR2: ENHRY and SYGVKD. There are 14 residues in the CDR3. With 6 bases removed from V and 3 bases from J, the gap between germline ends came to 14 bases. The chain's CDR3 is CAISPGSQDTEAFF. The CDR3 DNA sequence: TGTGCCATCAGCCCTGGGTCCCAAGACACTGAAGCTTTCTTT.

The V call is TRBV9, the J call TRBJ2-7; TRBD2 might be the D (5 bases). CDR1 and CDR2 (germline): SGDLS, YYNGEE. This CDR3 has 15 residues. Trimming took off 0 bases at V and 5 bases at J, with 15 bases between the two ends. The CDR3 sequence: CASSVEIGVQNEQYF. CDR3 coding DNA: TGTGCCAGCAGCGTAGAAATCGGGGTTCAAAACGAGCAGTACTTC.

The CDR3 region has the DNA TGTGCCAGCAGCGCAAGACGGACAGCCCGAAATGAAAAACTGTTTTTT. This sequence encodes CASSARRTARNEKLFF. The V call is TRBV9, the J call TRBJ1-4, with a tentative D call TRBD1 (6 bases). The V end lost 3 bases, the J end lost 5 bases, and 17 bases lay between the germline ends. The CDR3 runs 16 residues. CDR1 is SGDLS and CDR2 is YYNGEE in the germline V gene.

The CDR3 bases are TGTGCCAGCAGCCAAACGCCCTCTAGCGGGGGTGGGTATTTT. Translation gives CASSQTPSSGGGYF. The chain carries TRBV11-2 and TRBJ2-3; 10 nucleotides align to TRBD2. This CDR3 contains 14 residues. Germline V gives CDR1 SGHAT, CDR2 FQNNGV. The V gene end was trimmed by 5 bases and the J gene end by 14 bases; junction bases not matched to a gene: 13.

This clone was counted once. The chain has TRBV30 and TRBJ1-2; TRBD1 is a possible D gene (6 bases). This CDR3 has 12 residues. Germline V lookup: CDR1 GTSNPN, CDR2 SVGIG (reference sequence). Trimming pared 5 bases from V and 2 bases from J, leaving 9 bases between. The CDR3 region has the DNA TGTGCCTGGGACGGGGGCAACTATGGCTACACCTTC. Its translation: CAWDGGNYGYTF.

V gene TRBV7-2 combines with J gene TRBJ2-1, with TRBD1 identical over 9 bases. Germline V lookup: CDR1 SGHTA, CDR2 FQGNSA. CDR3 length: 17 residues. The trim removed 1 base at V and 5 bases at J, leaving 9 bases unmatched. The CDR3 DNA reads TGTGCCAGCAGCTTAGGAAAGACAGGGGGAGTAAACAATGAGCAGTTCTTC. It translates to CASSLGKTGGVNNEQFF.

The chain joins TRBV2 to TRBJ2-5; either TRBD1 or TRBD2 may supply D (5 bases each). Trimming pared 8 bases from V and 1 base from J, leaving 14 bases between. CDR3 length: 14 residues. Germline CDR1 is SNHLY and CDR2 is FYNNEI. The CDR3 DNA follows: TGTGCCAGCGTGAGGGACGCACCCCAAGAGACCCAGTACTTC. Residues: CASVRDAPQETQYF.

The CDR3 nucleotides read TGTGCCAGCAGCTTAGGTCTCGCTGGGGCCAACGTCCTGACTTTC. Translation gives CASSLGLAGANVLTF. V gene TRBV7-8 combines with J gene TRBJ2-6, with D hard to call. V was trimmed by 1 base and J by 2 bases, leaving 6 bases between them. This CDR3 has 15 residues. CDR1 and CDR2 (germline): SGHVS, FQNEAQ.

A word on this clone: Mismatch with germline at one junction end may stem from a read error. The chain is built from TRBV6-1 and TRBJ1-6; D gene uncertain. Looked up from germline, CDR1 is MNHNS and CDR2 is SASEGT. CDR3 size: 14 residues. CDR3: CASSGRSFNSPLHF. The CDR3 DNA reads TGTGCCAGCAGTGGGAGGTCCTTTAATTCACCCCTCCACTTT.

The sample holds a few counts of this clone. The rearrangement joins TRBV29-1 to TRBJ1-1, with 9 bases that match TRBD1. Trimming at V came to 7 bases and at J to 6 bases, leaving 6 bases not matched to a gene. Germline lookup yields CDR1 SQVTM and CDR2 ANQGSEA. The CDR3 loop spans 12 amino acids. CDR3 region: CSAGQGSAEAFF. For the CDR3, the DNA is TGCAGCGCGGGACAGGGATCCGCTGAAGCTTTCTTT.

The CDR3 DNA is TGTGCCAGCAGCTGGGACAGTAGGAATTCACCCCTCCACTTT. Its protein is CASSWDSRNSPLHF. The chain couples TRBV5-8 to TRBJ1-6, with 7 bases matching TRBD1. In germline, CDR1 is SGHTS, CDR2 YDEGEE. The CDR3 runs to 14 residues. Unmatched junction bases numbered 4, after V lost 3 bases and J lost 7 bases.

This clone appeared a few times. The chain joins TRBV7-3 to TRBJ2-5; D is possibly TRBD2 (5 bases). V dropped 0 bases and J dropped 7 bases, with 9 bases sitting between them. Germline assignment: CDR1 SGHTA and CDR2 FQGTGA. The CDR3 spans 13 residues. The CDR3 DNA is TGTGCCAGCAGCTTAACGCTAGCCGGGACCCAGTACTTC. This codes for CASSLTLAGTQYF.

The chain is built from TRBV11-2 and TRBJ2-1; D possibly corresponds to TRBD2 (7 bases). Germline V gene data show CDR1 as SGHAT and CDR2 as FQNNGV. This CDR3 region has 16 residues. The ends were cut back, 0 bases at V and 8 bases at J, with 17 bases in the middle. The CDR3 sequence is CASSLDRSGGGYEQFF. CDR3 coding DNA: TGTGCCAGCAGCTTAGATCGCTCGGGCGGGGGCTATGAGCAGTTCTTC.

The V and J genes are TRBV30 and TRBJ2-2, with TRBD1 matching 10 bases. CDR1 GTSNPN and CDR2 SVGIG come from the germline V gene (reference sequence). The J segment lost 1 base and the V segment lost 2 bases, leaving 4 bases of the junction unmatched. The CDR3 contains 16 residues. CDR3 coding DNA: TGTGCCTGGAGTACCAGGGACAGGGGGAACACCGGGGAGCTGTTTTTT. Protein product: CAWSTRDRGNTGELFF.

J is TRBJ1-2 and V is TRBV11-2; the D gene is possibly TRBD1 (5 bases). CDR3 length equals 14 residues. Trimming took 5 bases from V and 8 from J, leaving 18 bases between them. Germline CDR1 is SGHAT and CDR2 is FQNNGV. The CDR3 loop reads CASSRQLQEGGYTF. CDR3 DNA: TGTGCCAGCAGCCGACAGCTTCAAGAAGGGGGCTACACCTTC.

The genes are TRBV7-6 and TRBJ2-2; unclear D gene. V lost 1 base and J 5 bases, leaving 11 bases between the germline ends. CDR3 size: 15 residues. Germline CDR1 SGHVS, CDR2 FNYEAQ. Here the CDR3 reads CASSLDRAWTGELFF. The CDR3 DNA reads as TGTGCCAGCAGCTTAGATAGGGCCTGGACCGGGGAGCTGTTTTTT.

The genes are TRBV10-3 and TRBJ1-3; D is uncertain. Trimming pared 3 bases from V and 0 bases from J, leaving 9 bases between. The germline V gene encodes CDR1 ENHRY and CDR2 SYGVKD. CDR3 length: 15 amino acids. The CDR3 bases are TGTGCCATCAGTGAACAACAAACCTCTGGAAACACCATATATTTT. The encoded protein is CAISEQQTSGNTIYF.

This clone was found a few times. The chain uses TRBV11-2 and TRBJ1-6; TRBD1 matches at 10 bases. CDR3 length: 16 amino acids. V dropped 1 base and J dropped 9; count of bases not matched to a gene: 6. Germline loops: CDR1 SGHAT, CDR2 FQNNGV. The CDR3 DNA is TGTGCCAGCAGCTTAGTACCCGGGACAGGGGCTTCACCCCTCCACTTT. This translates into CASSLVPGTGASPLHF.

The chain uses TRBV10-3 and TRBJ1-4; TRBD1 matches 9 bases. From germline, CDR1 is ENHRY and CDR2 SYGVKD. The CDR3 loop spans 17 amino acids. J was trimmed by 6 bases and V by 5 bases; bases with no gene match: 13. The CDR3 here is CAISPGTGSRDHEKLFF. The CDR3 DNA sequence: TGTGCCATCAGTCCCGGGACAGGGAGTCGGGATCATGAAAAACTGTTTTTT.

This clone was seen more than once but under ten times. The J gene is TRBJ2-2, the V gene TRBV4-1, with D perhaps TRBD1 (5 bases). The CDR3 runs to 17 residues. Trimming took 1 base from V and 0 from J, leaving 12 bases between them. CDR1 and CDR2 (germline): MGHRA, YSYEKL. CDR3: CASSQGMGRANTGELFF. The CDR3 DNA reads TGCGCCAGCAGCCAAGGGATGGGGCGCGCGAACACCGGGGAGCTGTTTTTT.

The chain links TRBV10-3 to TRBJ1-2; 12 bases line up with TRBD1. The CDR3 runs 14 residues. The ends lost 9 bases at V and 6 bases at J; junction bases unmatched: 8. Germline V lookup: CDR1 ENHRY, CDR2 SYGVKD. For the CDR3, the DNA is TGTGCCATAAAAGGGACAGGGGGCGCTGATGGCTACACCTTC. It encodes CAIKGTGGADGYTF.

This clone is labeled medium-sized. The chain combines TRBV7-9 with TRBJ1-3; no clear D. V lost 0 bases and J lost 6, with 12 bases in between. Germline V lookup: CDR1 SEHNR, CDR2 FQNEAQ (reference sequence). The CDR3 loop spans 15 amino acids. CDR3 protein: CASSLAGSPENTIYF. CDR3 DNA sequence: TGTGCCAGCAGCTTAGCGGGGTCCCCAGAAAACACCATATATTTT.

The chain links TRBV27 to TRBJ1-2, with TRBD1 identical over 8 bases. Unmatched junction bases numbered 4, after V lost 2 bases and J lost 8 bases. Germline CDR1 and CDR2: MNHEY and SMNVEV (reference sequence). The CDR3 is made up of 13 amino acids. The CDR3 bases are TGTGCCAGCAGTTTAGGGACAGGTAGCGGCTACACCTTC. It translates to CASSLGTGSGYTF.

This clone was detected once. The CDR3 region has the DNA TGTGCCAGCAGCGTAGACCCCACTGGACGGCTTGAGCAGTTCTTC. Translation: CASSVDPTGRLEQFF. This rearrangement joins TRBV9 to TRBJ2-1; D is unresolved. The CDR3 extends over 15 amino acids. The V end was cut by 0 bases, the J end by 9 bases, with 16 bases between. The germline V gene has CDR1 SGDLS and CDR2 YYNGEE.